The present TCR beta chain was sequenced within a study of CD8+ T cells in alopecia areata. This clone was found a few times. The ends were cut back, 4 bases at V and 0 bases at J, with 11 bases in the middle. This CDR3 contains 15 residues. The germline gives CDR1 MGHDK, CDR2 SYGVNS. TCR sequencing used cDNA made by reverse transcription of extracted RNA. Measured with immunoSEQ multiplex PCR; TCRdb has only the in-frame clones, and not every one. The sample has 200,000 or so clones, roughly 44% seen once. Treatment described: oral pan-JAK inhibitor, 5-10 mg twice daily. The V and J genes are TRBV25-1 and TRBJ2-3; D is perhaps TRBD1 (7 bases). This receptor was identified in a human donor with alopecia areata. The material sequenced was CD4+ T cells sorted from blood, taken around week 36, from a patient treated with tofacitinib. In DNA, the CDR3 is TGTGCCAGCAGTGTGACAGGGACTAGCACAGATACGCAGTATTTT. Translating gives CASSVTGTSTDTQYF.